The T cell receptor (beta chain) described here comes from a study of cytomegalovirus exposure and HLA in healthy donors. Looking at the study overall: Across a few hundred genotyped donors, just over 80% landed in the Caucasian-associated ancestry cluster.

CDR1 is KGHSH and CDR2 is LQKENI in the germline V gene. The J segment lost 4 bases and the V segment lost 8 bases, leaving 9 bases of the junction unmatched. The CDR3 runs 14 residues. In the case of this clone: Its target is not known.

Whole-study findings and limits: Investigators reported some 150 TCR beta chains as tied to cytomegalovirus. The classifier reportedly diagnosed cytomegalovirus status with high sensitivity and specificity. Later work found that TCR association rates differed between HLA loci; DRB1 had the most and HLA-C the fewest.

Amplification used 60 Vbeta primers and 13 Jbeta primers. Here immunoSEQ multiplex PCR was the method, and the copy in TCRdb shows in-frame clones only, minus some. The table shows more than 200,000 clones, with about 79% occurring only once. This chain connects TRBV18 to TRBJ1-1; 8 bases are shared with TRBD1. This clonotype was obtained from a young man in good health and CMV-seronegative. Material: PBMCs. CDR3 in DNA: TGTGCCAGCACATCGACAGGGGTGGCCACTGAAGCTTTCTTT. It is translated as CASTSTGVATEAFF.